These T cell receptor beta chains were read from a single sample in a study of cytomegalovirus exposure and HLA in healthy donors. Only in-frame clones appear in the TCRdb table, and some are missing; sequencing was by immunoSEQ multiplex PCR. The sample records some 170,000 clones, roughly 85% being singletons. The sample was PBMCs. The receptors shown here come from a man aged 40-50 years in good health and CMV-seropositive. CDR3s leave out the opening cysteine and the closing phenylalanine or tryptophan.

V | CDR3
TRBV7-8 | ASSSRAGQVYEQY
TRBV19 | ASSIRDSADTQY
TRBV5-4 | ASSKGQGSQLDGYT
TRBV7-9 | ASSLAEVTDTQY
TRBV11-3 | ASSHQRFSYEQY
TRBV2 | ASSESWGGEQY
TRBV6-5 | ASSRQGKEKLF
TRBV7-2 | ASSLGTAYGYT
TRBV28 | ASSTGAHQPQH
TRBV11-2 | ASSPGRDTQY
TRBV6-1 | ASSAGQGFYNEQF
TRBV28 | ASSLVRQNTEAF
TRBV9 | ASSPAGDTYNEQF
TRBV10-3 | AISEGGYDKNSQY
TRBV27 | ASSLGQIPREQY
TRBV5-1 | ASSLVTGQGKGTQY
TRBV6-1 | ASSLMRQGWSGYT
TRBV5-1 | ASSSDFLDNSPLH
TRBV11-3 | ASSLSRDAYEQY
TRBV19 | ASSIADYGYT
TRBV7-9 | ASSLTGQGNYGYT
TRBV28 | ASSFNNYEQY
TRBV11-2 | ASSLTSGSITDTQY
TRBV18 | ASSAGFSGNTIY
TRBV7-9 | ASSPQGTLNTEAF